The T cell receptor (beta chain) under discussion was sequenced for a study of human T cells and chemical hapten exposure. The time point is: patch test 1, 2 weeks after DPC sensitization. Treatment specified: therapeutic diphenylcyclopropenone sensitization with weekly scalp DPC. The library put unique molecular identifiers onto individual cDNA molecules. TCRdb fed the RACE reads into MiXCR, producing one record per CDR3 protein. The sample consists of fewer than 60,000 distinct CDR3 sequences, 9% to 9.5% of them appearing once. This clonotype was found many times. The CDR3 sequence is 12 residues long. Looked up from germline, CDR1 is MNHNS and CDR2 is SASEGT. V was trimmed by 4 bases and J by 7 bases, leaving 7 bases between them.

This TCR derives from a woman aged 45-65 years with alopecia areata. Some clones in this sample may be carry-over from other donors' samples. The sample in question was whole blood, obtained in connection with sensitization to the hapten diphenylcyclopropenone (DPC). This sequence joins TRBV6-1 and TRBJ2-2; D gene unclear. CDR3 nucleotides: TGTGCCAGCAGTGTTTTAAGCGGGGAGCTGTTTTTT. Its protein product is CASSVLSGELFF.